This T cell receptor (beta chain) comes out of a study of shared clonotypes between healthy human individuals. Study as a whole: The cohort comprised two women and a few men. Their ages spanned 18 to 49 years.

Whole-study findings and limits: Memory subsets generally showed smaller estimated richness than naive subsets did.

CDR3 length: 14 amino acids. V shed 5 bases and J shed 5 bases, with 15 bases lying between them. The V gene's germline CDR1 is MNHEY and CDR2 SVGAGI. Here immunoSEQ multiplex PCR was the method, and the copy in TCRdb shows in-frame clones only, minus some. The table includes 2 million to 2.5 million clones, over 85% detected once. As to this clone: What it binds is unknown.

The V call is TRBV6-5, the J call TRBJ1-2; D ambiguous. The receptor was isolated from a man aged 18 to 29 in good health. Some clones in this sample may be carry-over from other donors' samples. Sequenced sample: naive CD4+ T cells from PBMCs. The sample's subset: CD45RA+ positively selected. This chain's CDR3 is CASSPDEGRYGYTF. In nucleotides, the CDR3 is TGTGCCAGCAGTCCTGACGAGGGTCGGTATGGCTACACCTTC.